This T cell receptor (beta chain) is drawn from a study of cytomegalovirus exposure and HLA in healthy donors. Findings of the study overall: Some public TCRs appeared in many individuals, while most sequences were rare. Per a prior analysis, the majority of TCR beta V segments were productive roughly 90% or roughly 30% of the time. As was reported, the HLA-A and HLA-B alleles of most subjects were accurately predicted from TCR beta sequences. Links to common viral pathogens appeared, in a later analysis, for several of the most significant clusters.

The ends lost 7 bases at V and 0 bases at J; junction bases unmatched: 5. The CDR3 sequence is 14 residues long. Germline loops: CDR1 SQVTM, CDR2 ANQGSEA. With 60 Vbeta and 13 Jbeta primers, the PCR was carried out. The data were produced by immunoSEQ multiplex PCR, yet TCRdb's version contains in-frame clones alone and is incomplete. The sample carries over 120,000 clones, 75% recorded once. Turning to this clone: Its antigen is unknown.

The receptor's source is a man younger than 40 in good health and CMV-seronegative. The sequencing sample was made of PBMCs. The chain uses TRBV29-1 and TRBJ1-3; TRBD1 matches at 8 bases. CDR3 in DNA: TGCAGCGCCGGGACAGGACTCTCTGGAAACACCATATATTTT. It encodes CSAGTGLSGNTIYF.